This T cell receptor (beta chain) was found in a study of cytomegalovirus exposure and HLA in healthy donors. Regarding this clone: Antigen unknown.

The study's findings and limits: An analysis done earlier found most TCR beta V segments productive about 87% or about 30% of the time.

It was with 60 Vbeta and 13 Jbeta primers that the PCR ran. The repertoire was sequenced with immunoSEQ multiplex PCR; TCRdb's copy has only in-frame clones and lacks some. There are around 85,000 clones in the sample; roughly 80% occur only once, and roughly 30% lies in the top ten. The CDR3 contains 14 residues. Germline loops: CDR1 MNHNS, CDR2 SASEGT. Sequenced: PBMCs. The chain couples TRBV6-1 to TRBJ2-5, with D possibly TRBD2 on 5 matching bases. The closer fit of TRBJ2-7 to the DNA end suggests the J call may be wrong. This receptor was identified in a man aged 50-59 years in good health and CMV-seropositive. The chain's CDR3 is CASGPERVLYEQYF. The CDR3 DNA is TGTGCCAGCGGACCCGAGAGGGTTCTATACGAGCAGTACTTC.